The clone carrying this T cell receptor (beta chain) was found many times. Its specificity is not known. Next came a second PCR, run for about 6 to 12 cycles, which used a sample-barcoded 5' primer along with a J-beta primer mix. TCRdb re-derived calls from the 5' RACE reads in MiXCR, one entry per CDR3 protein. Of fewer than 2,000,000 distinct CDR3 sequences listed, roughly two fifths are singletons. This sample stems from a study of blood T cells in healthy people across ages. CDR3 length: 14 amino acids. The ends lost 5 bases at V and 1 base at J; junction bases unmatched: 5. Germline values: CDR1 SQVTM, CDR2 ANQGSEA. Overall study findings and caveats: Donors of long life had a larger count of naive CD4+ cells and greater diversity than aged donors.

Sequenced material: blood. The origin of this receptor is a human donor in good health. The J gene is TRBJ2-3, the V gene TRBV29-1; 8 nucleotides match TRBD1. The chain's CDR3 is CSVQTGDRTDTQYF. CDR3 nucleotide sequence: TGCAGCGTTCAGACAGGGGATCGCACAGATACGCAGTATTTT.